A selection of T cell receptor beta chains follows, all from one sample in a study of blood T cell repertoires in COVID-19. The method was immunoSEQ multiplex PCR; TCRdb's version includes in-frame clones alone and lacks a portion of them. The sample records approximately 85,000 clones, approximately 90% being singletons. Sequenced: peripheral blood. Source of these receptors: a man aged 50 or older with acute or convalescent COVID-19. The CDR3 runs from the conserved cysteine through the conserved F or W. D genes are given only for firm matches. A row's size may be missing; if present it is once, few, many or a size class.

DNA	CDR3	V	J	D	size
TGTGCCACCAGTGCCCGGCCAAGGGAGGGGATCACTAATGAAAAACTGTTTTTT	CATSARPREGITNEKLFF	TRBV24-1	TRBJ1-4	NA	few
TGTGCCAGCAGCCCAACCACCGGGACTAGCGCTTCAAATGAGCAGTTCTTC	CASSPTTGTSASNEQFF	TRBV11-2	TRBJ2-1	TRBD2	NA
TGTGCCAGCAGCCTACGGGACAGGGTTCTGTATTTT	CASSLRDRVLYF	TRBV9	TRBJ1-3	TRBD1	NA
TGTGCCAGCAAGGAAGGGAGAGCCTCTGGGGCCAACGTCCTGACTTTC	CASKEGRASGANVLTF	TRBV28	TRBJ2-6	NA	NA
TGCGCCAGCAGCCCTGACATTCCGACCCCCTCGACGGGCTGGGAGAGTGATCAGCCCCAGCATTTT	CASSPDIPTPSTGWESDQPQHF	TRBV4-3	TRBJ1-5	NA	NA
TGTGCCAGCAGTGAATGGGGCGGACGCAGCACAGATACGCAGTATTTT	CASSEWGGRSTDTQYF	TRBV25-1	TRBJ2-3	NA	NA
TGCGCCAGTCGAGGCGGGGGGGGAGAGACCCAGTACTTC	CASRGGGGETQYF	TRBV10-2	TRBJ2-5	TRBD2	NA
TGTGCCAGCAGCTTAGGGGGGAGAAATGAGCAGTTCTTC	CASSLGGRNEQFF	TRBV7-3	TRBJ2-1	NA	once
TGTGCCAGCTCCCGGGGAGGAACAGATACGCAGTATTTT	CASSRGGTDTQYF	TRBV6-4	TRBJ2-3	NA	once
TGTGCCAGCAGTGGGGGCGGCATCGCCGAAAAACTGTTTTTT	CASSGGGIAEKLFF	TRBV6-2/TRBV6-3	TRBJ1-4	NA	NA
TGTGCCAGCAGCTTAGCCAGGTACAATGAGCAGTTCTTC	CASSLARYNEQFF	TRBV11-3	TRBJ2-1	NA	NA
TGTGCCAGCAGTTTCGACAGGGGCTACGAGCAGTACTTC	CASSFDRGYEQYF	TRBV5-6	TRBJ2-7	TRBD1	NA
TGTGCCTGGAGTACAGGGGGGGAGAACACTGAAGCTTTCTTT	CAWSTGGENTEAFF	TRBV30	TRBJ1-1	TRBD1	NA
TGCGCCAGCAGCCCCCTTTCGGGGGGGGGAGACACCGGGGAGCTGTTTTTT	CASSPLSGGGDTGELFF	TRBV5-1	TRBJ2-2	TRBD2	NA
TGTGCCAGCAGCCAAGCCTACGGACAGACCAATTCACCCCTCCACTTT	CASSQAYGQTNSPLHF	TRBV3-1/TRBV3-2	TRBJ1-6	NA	NA
TGTGCCAGCAGCCCCCTGGGGAGAAACACAGATACGCAGTATTTT	CASSPLGRNTDTQYF	TRBV7-9	TRBJ2-3	NA	NA
TGTGCCAGCAGTGAGGTCGGGACAGGGGGATATGAGCAGTTCTTC	CASSEVGTGGYEQFF	TRBV25-1	TRBJ2-1	TRBD1	NA
TGTGCCAGCAGCCCTGAATCACTCTCCTACAATGAGCAGTTCTTC	CASSPESLSYNEQFF	TRBV7-2	TRBJ2-1	NA	NA
TGTGCCAGCAGTGTACTGGGACAGGGTAATTCACCCCTCCACTTT	CASSVLGQGNSPLHF	TRBV27	TRBJ1-6	TRBD1	NA
TGCGCCAGCAGCACAGGGACAAAGGCTGAGCAGTTCTTC	CASSTGTKAEQFF	TRBV5-1	TRBJ2-1	NA	NA
TGCGCCAGCAGCTTGGAGGGCGGGCTGGATGAAAAACTGTTTTTT	CASSLEGGLDEKLFF	TRBV5-1	TRBJ1-4	NA	once
TGTGCCAGCAGTTGGACTCCTAACACCGGGGAGCTGTTTTTT	CASSWTPNTGELFF	TRBV2	TRBJ2-2	NA	NA
TGTGCCAGCATCGGGAACACTGAAGCTTTCTTT	CASIGNTEAFF	TRBV28	TRBJ1-1	NA	NA
TGCGCCAGCAGAGGATTAGCGGGAGCATCTGGCGAGGAGACCCAGTACTTC	CASRGLAGASGEETQYF	TRBV5-1	TRBJ2-5	TRBD2	NA
TGTGCCAGCACCCTCCCAGGGCTAAATGAGCAGTTCTTC	CASTLPGLNEQFF	TRBV7-2	TRBJ2-1	NA	NA
TGTGCCAGCTCACCAGGACAGGCCTTCATGAACACTGAAGCTTTCTTT	CASSPGQAFMNTEAFF	TRBV18	TRBJ1-1	TRBD1	NA
TGTGCCACCAGCACTTTGGACAGGGGAGGTGAGACCCAGTACTTC	CATSTLDRGGETQYF	TRBV15	TRBJ2-5	TRBD1	NA
TGTGCCAGCAGCGACTACCCGGCGGACACCGGGGAGCTGTTTTTT	CASSDYPADTGELFF	TRBV6-5	TRBJ2-2	NA	NA
TGTGCCAGCAGCCAAACGGACAGGGGCGCAACCCCGCCCCGGGTGGGAAAACTGTTTTTT	CASSQTDRGATPPRVGKLFF	TRBV3-1/TRBV3-2	TRBJ1-4	TRBD1	few
TGTGCCAGCAGCCGGACAGGGGATAACTATGGCTACACCTTC	CASSRTGDNYGYTF	TRBV3-1/TRBV3-2	TRBJ1-2	TRBD1	NA
TGTGCCAGTAAACAGGGAAATTCACCCCTCCACTTT	CASKQGNSPLHF	TRBV19	TRBJ1-6	NA	NA
TGTGCCAGCAGCTTTAGGCGGGTTGGAGATACGCAGTATTTT	CASSFRRVGDTQYF	TRBV7-2	TRBJ2-3	NA	NA
TGTGCCAGCAGCGCCCGACAGGGAACGGACTCCTACAATGAGCAGTTCTTC	CASSARQGTDSYNEQFF	TRBV7-6	TRBJ2-1	TRBD1	NA
TGTGCCACCAGCAGAGATCGGGGACAGGGGGGGATTGAGCAGTTCTTC	CATSRDRGQGGIEQFF	TRBV15	TRBJ2-1	TRBD1	NA
TGTGCCAGCAGCTTCCGTACTGGGGCCAACGTCCTGACTTTC	CASSFRTGANVLTF	TRBV13	TRBJ2-6	NA	once
TGTGCCAGCAGCTCCCGGACTAGGACGAACACCGGGGAGCTGTTTTTT	CASSSRTRTNTGELFF	TRBV11-3	TRBJ2-2	TRBD2	NA
TGTGCCAGCAGCTTATCGAGGACAGACGATGGCTACACCTTC	CASSLSRTDDGYTF	TRBV7-9	TRBJ1-2	NA	NA
TGTGCCAGCAGCGTAGCTCAGAGTAGCGGGATCTCAGATACGCAGTATTTT	CASSVAQSSGISDTQYF	TRBV9	TRBJ2-3	TRBD2	NA
TGTGCCAGCGGGGGGACGAGAGGGACCGGGGAGCTGTTTTTT	CASGGTRGTGELFF	TRBV28	TRBJ2-2	NA	NA
TGTGCCAGCAGCCGTCTCGCCCCCAAGGGGACAGGTTACAATGAGCAGTTCTTC	CASSRLAPKGTGYNEQFF	TRBV7-3	TRBJ2-1	TRBD1	NA
TGTGCCACCAGTGATCCCCAGGGGGGCTCCTACAATGAGCAGTTCTTC	CATSDPQGGSYNEQFF	TRBV24-1	TRBJ2-1	NA	NA
TGTGCCACCAGTGATTTGCCCACAGGGTCCTACAATGAGCAGTTCTTC	CATSDLPTGSYNEQFF	TRBV24-1	TRBJ2-1	NA	NA
TGTGCCAGCAGCCCCGGACAGGGTTTTGGCTACACCTTC	CASSPGQGFGYTF	TRBV11-1	TRBJ1-2	TRBD1	NA
TGCGCCAGCAGCCCCGCGGGACCCCAATCAGATACGCAGTATTTT	CASSPAGPQSDTQYF	TRBV5-1	TRBJ2-3	NA	NA
TGTGCCACCGGGGGACAGGGGGTCTCTGGGGCCAACGTCCTGACTTTC	CATGGQGVSGANVLTF	TRBV19	TRBJ2-6	TRBD1	NA
TGTGCCAGTAGCCCGGGATATAGCAATCAGCCCCAGCATTTT	CASSPGYSNQPQHF	TRBV19	TRBJ1-5	NA	NA
TGTGCCAGCAGCTTAAAAGTCCGCGGCGGGGGCACAGATACGCAGTATTTT	CASSLKVRGGGTDTQYF	TRBV5-6	TRBJ2-3	NA	NA
TGTGCCACCAGCAGAGATAGACAGACAGGGGGCCAGCCCCAGCATTTT	CATSRDRQTGGQPQHF	TRBV15	TRBJ1-5	TRBD1	NA
TGTGCCAGCAGTCACTCAAGGGACAGGTCCTACGAGCAGTACTTC	CASSHSRDRSYEQYF	TRBV27	TRBJ2-7	TRBD1	NA
TGTGCCAGCAGTTACGACAGGAGAGCAACTAATGAAAAACTGTTTTTT	CASSYDRRATNEKLFF	TRBV6-5	TRBJ1-4	NA	NA